The T cell receptor beta chain under discussion was sequenced for a study of Ad26.COV2.S vaccination and SARS-CoV-2 variants (dated by TCRdb to about 2021). Regarding the complete study: Donors in the vaccine arm were drawn from COV1001, a phase I-IIa trial of Ad26.COV2.S in healthy adults that was multicentre, randomized, double-blind and placebo-controlled. The TCR-sequenced set comprised around 30 samples: around 20 Ad26.COV2.S vaccine recipients, 5 placebo recipients and 8 SARS-CoV-2 convalescent individuals. Throughout the experiments and outcome assessment, investigators stayed blinded to trial group allocation. Ad26.COV2.S was administered intramuscularly at a dose of 5x10^10 or 1x10^11 viral particles, either as one shot or as two shots given 56 days apart. Trial participants were randomized into five groups of five: low-dose or high-dose Ad26.COV2.S given once or twice, or placebo on both occasions. TCRbeta repertoire sequencing was used to assess the specificity and breadth of SARS-CoV-2-reactive T cell receptors after Ad26.COV2.S vaccination.

Turning to this clone: Its antigen is still unknown. It has no much larger one-base neighbor in the sample; base qualities were not kept.

General study outcomes and caveats: It was noted by the authors that total T cell responses may have been underestimated by the TCR breadth and depth analyses. Compared with placebo recipients, Ad26.COV2.S recipients showed higher spike-specific TCR breadth (P = 0.0014). The study lacked the statistical power to compare responses across vaccine doses or regimens. Comparable non-spike TCR breadth was observed between vaccine and placebo recipients, consistent with only spike being contained in the vaccine. After vaccination, spike-specific CD8+ and CD4+ T cell responses were reported to show substantial breadth.

The meaning of the sample's treatment or condition label: approximately 18 received Ad26.COV2.S at low or high dose, single or two shots; several received placebo; per-sample allocation not given. For vaccine and placebo recipients, the sequenced repertoires came from samples collected on day 63 after the first injection. Between 29 July and 7 August 2020, Cohort 1b enrolled 20 to 30 adults aged 18-55 years at one site in Boston, USA. Ad26.COV2.S consisted of a replication-incompetent adenovirus type 26 vector by which a prefusion-stabilized SARS-CoV-2 spike protein from the original Wuhan strain was expressed. The immunoSEQ Assay was used to sequence TCRbeta CDR3 regions. After extraction, genomic DNA underwent amplification by bias-controlled multiplex PCR, followed by high-throughput sequencing. Concerning the study's data processing: To quantify the absolute abundance of each unique TCRbeta CDR3 region, sequences were collapsed and filtered. T cell fraction was estimated by normalizing TCRbeta template counts to usable DNA, which was measured by amplifying reference genes present in all nucleated cells. Repertoire TCRs were annotated as SARS-CoV-2-specific by exact matching of V gene, CDR3 amino acid sequence and J gene to a known reactive TCR set. The reference SARS-CoV-2 TCR set came from MIRA and was filtered for enrichment in COVID-19-positive ImmuneCODE repertoires, removing public or cross-reactive TCRs. Drawing on the MIRA antigens, annotated TCRs were analysed further at the level of specific ORF or position within ORF. Depth was the summed frequency of annotated unique rearrangements, while breadth was defined as annotated unique rearrangements over total unique productive rearrangements. TCR breadth was compared between groups using two-sided Wilcoxon rank-sum tests. The source is immuneACCESS, and TCRdb retained only in-frame sequences with V and J called. Part of the clones is not carried over; for the studies checked, unresolved V genes explain less than half of this, and the remainder is unexplained. That table furnishes V, J and clone size, whereas the DNA furnished D and trimming. The sample table lists fewer than 400,000 clones, almost 90% of them with a count of one. The biggest ten clones account for 5.5% of the sample.

Here the sequenced sample was peripheral blood, taken in a trial of Ad26.COV2.S vaccine versus placebo. The sequence came from a person between 18 and 65 years old who received the Ad26.COV2.S COVID-19 vaccine or a placebo.

The sequence in DNA is TGTGCCAGCAGCTTGGCGGGAGGGGCCTCCACCTACGAGCAGTACGTC. This translates into CASSLAGGASTYEQYV. The chain joins TRBV13 to TRBJ2-7, with 9 middle bases fitting TRBD2. Trimming accounts for 3 bases at V and 2 bases at J, while the number of junction bases matched to no gene is 8. The germline V gene encodes CDR1 PRHDT and CDR2 FYEKMQ (reference sequence). The CDR3 measures 16 amino acids from cysteine to valine. Only the CDR3 DNA is retained, 48 bases long and in frame from the first base.